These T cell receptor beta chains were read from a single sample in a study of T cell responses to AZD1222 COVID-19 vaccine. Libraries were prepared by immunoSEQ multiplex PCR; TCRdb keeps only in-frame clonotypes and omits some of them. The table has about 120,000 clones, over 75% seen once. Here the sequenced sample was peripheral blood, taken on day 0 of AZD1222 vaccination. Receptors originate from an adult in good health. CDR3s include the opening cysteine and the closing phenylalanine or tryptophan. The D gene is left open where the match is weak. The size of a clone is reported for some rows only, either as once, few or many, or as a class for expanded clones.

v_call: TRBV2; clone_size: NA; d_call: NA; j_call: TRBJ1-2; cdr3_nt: TGTGCCAGCAGTTTCGACGTGTTCATGGGCTACACCTTC; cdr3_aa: CASSFDVFMGYTF
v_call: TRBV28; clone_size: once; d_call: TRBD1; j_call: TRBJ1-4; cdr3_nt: TGTGCCAGCACTCCTCCCCGGGACAGGGGTGAAAAACTGTTTTTT; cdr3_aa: CASTPPRDRGEKLFF
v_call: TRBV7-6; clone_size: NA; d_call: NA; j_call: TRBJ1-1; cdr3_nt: TGTGCCAGCAGCCCCGGACAGATGAACACTGAAGCTTTCTTT; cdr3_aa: CASSPGQMNTEAFF
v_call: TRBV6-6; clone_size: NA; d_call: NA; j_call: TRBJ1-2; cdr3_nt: TGTGCCAGCAGTTACGGGTCTCTTCACCTGACCTATGGCTACACCTTC; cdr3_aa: CASSYGSLHLTYGYTF
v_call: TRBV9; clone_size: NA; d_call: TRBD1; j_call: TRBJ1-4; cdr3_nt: TGTGCCAGCAGCGGCGACGGACAGGTTGAAAAACTGTTTTTT; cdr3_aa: CASSGDGQVEKLFF
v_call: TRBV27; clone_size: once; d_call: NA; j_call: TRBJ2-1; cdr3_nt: TGTGCCAGCAGCCATGACGGGGACTCCTACAATGAGCAGTTCTTC; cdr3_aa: CASSHDGDSYNEQFF
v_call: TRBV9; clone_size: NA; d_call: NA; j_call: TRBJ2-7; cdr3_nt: TGTGCCAGCAGTGCCGGTGGGGGGCTCTACGAGCAGTACTTC; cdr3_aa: CASSAGGGLYEQYF
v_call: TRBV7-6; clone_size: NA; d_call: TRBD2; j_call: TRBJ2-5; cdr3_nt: TGTGCCAGCAGCTTAGGTCCGGGAGGGAATTACTTAGGAGAGACCCAGTACTTC; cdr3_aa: CASSLGPGGNYLGETQYF
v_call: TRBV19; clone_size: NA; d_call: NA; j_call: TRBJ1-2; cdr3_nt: TGTGCCAGTTCCGGGACTACTGGCTACACCTTC; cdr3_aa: CASSGTTGYTF
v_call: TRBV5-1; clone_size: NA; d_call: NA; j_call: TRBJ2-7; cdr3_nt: TGCGCCAGCAGCCCCGGGGCTTCCTACGAGCAGTACTTC; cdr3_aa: CASSPGASYEQYF
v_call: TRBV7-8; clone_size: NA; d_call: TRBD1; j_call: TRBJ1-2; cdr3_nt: TGTGCCAGCAGCTCACGAACAGGGGGCTATGGCTACACCTTC; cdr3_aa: CASSSRTGGYGYTF
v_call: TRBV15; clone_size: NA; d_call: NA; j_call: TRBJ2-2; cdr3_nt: TGTGCCACCAGTCCCGTGCGGGGCACCGGGGAGCTGTTTTTT; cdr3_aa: CATSPVRGTGELFF
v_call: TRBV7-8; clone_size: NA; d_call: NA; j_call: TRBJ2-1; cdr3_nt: TGTGCCAGCAGGGGACTCTCAAGCGATGAGCAGTTCTTC; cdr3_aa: CASRGLSSDEQFF